A single sample is the source of the 32 T cell receptor beta chains below, sequenced in a study of blood T cell repertoires in COVID-19. Produced via immunoSEQ multiplex PCR; TCRdb's table is partial and in-frame only. This table holds over 150,000 clones, about 86% found once. The sequencing sample was made of peripheral blood. These receptors came from a man aged 70 or older with active or convalescent COVID-19.

The chain combines TRBV6-6 with TRBJ2-3; 7 bases align to TRBD2. The CDR3 is 15 amino acids. Germline V gene sequence: CDR1 MNHNY, CDR2 SVGAGI (reference sequence). V was clipped by 9 bases and J by 1 base; unmatched bases: 10. In DNA form, the CDR3 reads TGTGCCAGTGTTCAGCGCGGGAGTGGCACAGATACGCAGTATTTT. This encodes CASVQRGSGTDTQYF.

V gene TRBV27 combines with J gene TRBJ2-7; 8 nucleotides agree with TRBD1. The length of the CDR3 is 15 residues. The trim removed 6 bases at V and 0 bases at J, leaving 7 bases unmatched. Germline V gene sequence: CDR1 MNHEY, CDR2 SMNVEV (reference sequence). DNA of the CDR3: TGTGCCAGCAGACCGAGGACAGGGAGCTCCTACGAGCAGTACTTC. This codes for CASRPRTGSSYEQYF.

This chain uses TRBV4-3 with TRBJ1-6; D remains ambiguous. The germline V gene has CDR1 LGHNA and CDR2 YSLEER. Trimming took off 0 bases at V and 9 bases at J, with 12 bases between the two ends. The CDR3 is made up of 15 amino acids. The CDR3 DNA is TGCGCCAGCAGCCAAGAGCACCTAGCACTTTCACCCCTCCACTTT. It yields the protein CASSQEHLALSPLHF.

The chain joins TRBV4-3 to TRBJ1-2; D is unresolved. The CDR3 runs 15 residues. The V and J ends lost 0 bases and 5 bases respectively, with 13 bases between them. CDR1 and CDR2 from the germline V gene are LGHNA and YSLEER. CDR3 residues: CASSQDYYGGYGYTF. The CDR3 DNA reads as TGCGCCAGCAGCCAAGATTATTATGGAGGATATGGCTACACCTTC.

This chain connects TRBV7-2 to TRBJ2-7; 7 bases are shared with TRBD2. V lost 5 bases to trimming and J lost 0 bases; unmatched junction nucleotides: 4. Germline assignment: CDR1 SGHTA and CDR2 FQGNSA. The CDR3 spans 14 residues. CDR3: CASSPSGTSYEQYF. The CDR3 region has the DNA TGTGCCAGCAGCCCGAGCGGGACCTCCTACGAGCAGTACTTC. Using reference TRBV7-2 and TRBJ2-7 for the parts outside the CDR3, the full variable domain is GAGVSQSPSNKVTEKGKDVELRCDPISGHTALYWYRQSLGQGLEFLIYFQGNSAPDKSGLPSDRFSAERTGGSVSTLTIQRTQQEDSAVYLCASSPSGTSYEQYFGPGTRLTVT.

This chain connects TRBV10-3 to TRBJ2-7; 7 nucleotides match TRBD1. Germline values: CDR1 ENHRY, CDR2 SYGVKD. Germline trimming cut 5 bases from V and 3 bases from J; bases unmatched to any gene: 19. The CDR3 totals 18 residues. CDR3 sequence (DNA): TGTGCCATCAGTATCTTAAAAACAGACAGGGTAGTCCACTACGAGCAGTACTTC. It yields the protein CAISILKTDRVVHYEQYF.

The chain links TRBV12-3 or TRBV12-4 to TRBJ1-2, with a weak D call TRBD1 (6 bases). The V end lost 5 bases, the J end lost 6 bases, and 10 bases lay between the germline ends. The CDR3 extends over 12 amino acids. The CDR3 sequence: CASSRNRDGYTF. Written as DNA, the CDR3 is TGTGCCAGCAGTCGTAACAGGGATGGCTACACCTTC.

The J gene is TRBJ2-1, the V gene TRBV9, with D perhaps matching TRBD2 (7 bases). V was cut by 2 bases and J by 8 bases, with 11 bases left in between. The CDR3 totals 13 residues. Germline V gives CDR1 SGDLS, CDR2 YYNGEE. CDR3 nucleotides: TGTGCCAGCAGCGTGGTGGGGGGGCATGAGCAGTTCTTC. Protein: CASSVVGGHEQFF.

This chain joins TRBV6-5 and TRBJ2-1; 9 bases match TRBD1. J lost 3 bases, V lost 7 bases, and 7 bases had no gene match. This CDR3 comprises 15 residues. The V gene's germline CDR1 is MNHEY and CDR2 SVGAGI. As DNA, the CDR3 is TGTGCCAGCACCATCGGGACAGGGCTCTACAATGAGCAGTTCTTC. Translating gives CASTIGTGLYNEQFF.

This clone has only a few counts. The chain has TRBV15 and TRBJ2-5, with a tentative D call TRBD2 (8 bases). Germline CDR1 is LNHNV and CDR2 is YYDKDF (reference sequence). Trimming took 5 bases from V and 7 from J, leaving 23 bases between them. CDR3 size: 16 residues. CDR3: CATSQGGGRHRGTQYF. The CDR3 bases are TGTGCCACCAGCCAGGGGGGCGGGAGGCACAGGGGGACCCAGTACTTC.

The V gene is TRBV27, the J gene TRBJ2-7; D possibly corresponds to TRBD2 (6 bases). Germline V gene data show CDR1 as MNHEY and CDR2 as SMNVEV (reference sequence). This CDR3 has 15 amino acids. With 3 bases removed from V and 0 bases from J, the gap between germline ends came to 12 bases. CDR3 sequence reads: CASSFGGSNSYEQYF. The CDR3 bases are TGTGCCAGCAGTTTCGGGGGATCAAACTCCTACGAGCAGTACTTC.

The gene calls are TRBV12-5 and TRBJ2-5; the D gene is possibly TRBD2 (5 bases). The CDR3 contains 12 residues. Germline CDR1 reads LGHNT; CDR2 reads FRNRAP. V was shortened by 8 bases and J by 2 bases, with 9 bases between the two germline ends. CDR3 in DNA: TGTGCTAGTAGGACTGATCAAGAGACCCAGTACTTC. Encoded protein: CASRTDQETQYF.

The genes are TRBV4-1 and TRBJ1-2; D possibly corresponds to TRBD1 (5 bases). Trimming stripped 0 bases from V and 7 bases from J, with 12 bases between. The CDR3 loop spans 14 amino acids. The germline gives CDR1 MGHRA, CDR2 YSYEKL. The CDR3 loop is CASSQDGRASGYTF. CDR3 nucleotides: TGCGCCAGCAGCCAAGATGGCAGGGCGAGTGGCTACACCTTC.

This clone was recorded once. The rearrangement joins TRBV29-1 to TRBJ2-2; D unclear. CDR3 length: 15 amino acids. V dropped 4 bases and J dropped 1 base, with 13 bases sitting between them. Germline V gene data show CDR1 as SQVTM and CDR2 as ANQGSEA. The CDR3 sequence is CSVVGAALNTGELFF. Here the CDR3 DNA reads TGCAGCGTTGTCGGTGCGGCGCTGAACACCGGGGAGCTGTTTTTT.

The gene calls are TRBV19 and TRBJ2-7, with TRBD1 as a possible D gene (6 bases). Germline lookup yields CDR1 LNHDA and CDR2 SQIVND (reference sequence). The CDR3 consists of 15 residues. The germline V and J ends were trimmed by 1 base and 2 bases, with 12 bases remaining between them. The CDR3 DNA is TGTGCCAGTAGTATAGCTGGTCAGGGGCCCTACGAGCAGTACTTC. It is translated as CASSIAGQGPYEQYF.

This rearrangement joins TRBV12-5 to TRBJ2-2; D might be TRBD1 (6 bases). V lost 3 bases and J lost 1, with 21 bases in between. This CDR3 is built from 19 residues. Germline V gene data show CDR1 as LGHNT and CDR2 as FRNRAP. CDR3 in amino acids: CASGFSKRIRTENTGELFF. The CDR3 bases are TGTGCTAGTGGTTTCTCTAAGCGTATCAGGACAGAGAACACCGGGGAGCTGTTTTTT.

This clone showed up many times. Other DNA variants within this sample encode the same CDR3. J is TRBJ2-1 and V is TRBV19; D possibly corresponds to TRBD2 (6 bases). The CDR3 runs 15 residues. CDR1 LNHDA and CDR2 SQIVND come from the germline V gene (reference sequence). V lost 8 bases to trimming and J lost 7 bases, with 21 bases between them. For the CDR3, the DNA is TGTGCCAGTGCTCCTCTTCGGGAGATTACGAATGAGCAGTTCTTC. Translated: CASAPLREITNEQFF.

The chain carries TRBV6-2 or TRBV6-3 and TRBJ1-3, with D possibly matching TRBD1 (6 bases). The CDR3 consists of 17 residues. V was trimmed by 4 bases and J by 0 bases, leaving 16 bases between them. Germline V gives CDR1 MNHEY, CDR2 SVGEGT. CDR3 in amino acids: CASSSTRQVSSGNTIYF. The CDR3 nucleotides are TGTGCCAGCAGTTCGACCCGACAGGTCTCCTCTGGAAACACCATATATTTT.

The chain links TRBV18 to TRBJ2-1; 12 bases map to TRBD1. CDR3 length equals 16 residues. V shed 3 bases and J 4 bases; nucleotides not matched to a gene: 4. In germline, CDR1 is KGHSH, CDR2 LQKENI. The CDR3 DNA reads as TGTGCCAGCTCACCGGGGGACAGGGGGCTTTACAATGAGCAGTTCTTC. Protein product: CASSPGDRGLYNEQFF. Variable domain in full (rest from reference TRBV18 and TRBJ2-1): NAGVMQNPRHLVRRRGQEARLRCSPMKGHSHVYWYRQLPEEGLKFMVYLQKENIIDESGMPKERFSAEFPKEGPSILRIQQVVRGDSAAYFCASSPGDRGLYNEQFFGPGTRLTVL.

The CDR3 here is CASSPPETEAFF. The CDR3 DNA follows: TGTGCCAGCAGTCCCCCGGAGACTGAAGCTTTCTTT. This rearrangement joins TRBV6-6 to TRBJ1-1; D remains unclear. The CDR3 is 12 residues long. The germline CDR1 and CDR2 sequences are MNHNY and SVGAGI (reference sequence). V was clipped by 5 bases and J by 5 bases, with 9 bases between them.

This sequence joins TRBV11-2 and TRBJ2-6; D is undetermined. V dropped 2 bases and J dropped 0 bases, with 5 bases sitting between them. The CDR3 covers 15 residues. Germline V gene lookup returns CDR1 SGHAT and CDR2 FQNNGV. The CDR3 sequence: CASSLQVSGANVLTF. The CDR3 nucleotides are TGTGCCAGCAGCTTACAGGTCTCTGGGGCCAACGTCCTGACTTTC.

The genes are TRBV19 and TRBJ1-4; D is unclear. V lost 4 bases and J 7 bases, leaving 19 bases between the germline ends. Per the germline V gene, CDR1 is LNHDA and CDR2 is SQIVND (reference sequence). The CDR3 loop spans 16 amino acids. The chain's CDR3 is CASSTLMGAESEKLFF. In DNA form, the CDR3 reads TGTGCCAGTAGTACTCTAATGGGAGCGGAGAGTGAAAAACTGTTTTTT. The entire variable domain, with the rest obtained from reference TRBV19 and TRBJ1-4, is as follows: DGGITQSPKYLFRKEGQNVTLSCEQNLNHDAMYWYRQDPGQGLRLIYYSQIVNDFQKGDIAEGYSVSREKKESFPLTVTSAQKNPTAFYLCASSTLMGAESEKLFFGSGTQLSVL.

This sequence joins TRBV11-3 and TRBJ1-1; no clear D. V was trimmed by 4 bases and J by 1 base, leaving 7 bases between them. The CDR3 runs to 13 residues. CDR1 is SGHNT and CDR2 is YENEEA in the germline V gene. The chain's CDR3 is CASSSHRNTEAFF. The CDR3 region has the DNA TGTGCCAGCAGCTCCCACAGGAACACTGAAGCTTTCTTT.

The chain combines TRBV7-6 with TRBJ1-6; 12 bases map to TRBD1. With V trimmed by 5 bases and J by 0 bases, 8 bases remained unmatched. The CDR3 loop spans 19 amino acids. Germline CDR1 reads SGHVS; CDR2 reads FNYEAQ. The CDR3 DNA reads TGTGCCAGCAGCCAGGGACAGGGGGCTAGGAGCTCCTATAATTCACCCCTCCACTTT. Encoded protein: CASSQGQGARSSYNSPLHF. Complete variable domain (other parts from reference TRBV7-6 and TRBJ1-6): GAGVSQSPRYKVTKRGQDVALRCDPISGHVSLYWYRQALGQGPEFLTYFNYEAQQDKSGLPNDRFSAERPEGSISTLTIQRTEQRDSAMYRCASSQGQGARSSYNSPLHFGNGTRLTVT.

This chain links TRBV6-4 with TRBJ1-2; TRBD1 is a possible D gene (5 bases). This CDR3 spans 13 amino acids. V was cut by 4 bases and J by 4 bases, with 10 bases left in between. Germline CDR1 reads MRHNA; CDR2 reads SNTAGT. For the CDR3, the DNA is TGTGCCAGCAGTGCAGGGCCGTCCTATGGCTACACCTTC. As protein: CASSAGPSYGYTF.

The chain uses TRBV7-9 and TRBJ1-1; the match to TRBD1 covers 8 bases. After removal of 5 bases from V and 1 base from J, the junction contained 6 bases not matched to a gene. There are 15 residues in the CDR3. Germline assignment: CDR1 SEHNR and CDR2 FQNEAQ (reference sequence). The CDR3 reads CASSDTGTGNTEAFF. Written as DNA, the CDR3 is TGTGCCAGCAGCGACACCGGGACAGGGAACACTGAAGCTTTCTTT.

The CDR3 protein is CASSPSRTDYGYTF. The CDR3 DNA follows: TGTGCCAGCAGCCCCTCCCGGACAGACTATGGCTACACCTTC. The J gene is TRBJ1-2, the V gene TRBV7-2; D may be TRBD1 (6 bases). The CDR3 sequence is 14 residues long. Trimming cost V 5 bases and J 3 bases, with 13 bases left between them. Looked up from germline, CDR1 is SGHTA and CDR2 is FQGNSA.

This clone turned up a few times. V usage is TRBV19 and J usage is TRBJ1-1; 7 positions match TRBD1. The CDR3 is made up of 15 amino acids. V lost 6 bases and J lost 5; bases outside the gene matches: 12. In germline, CDR1 is LNHDA, CDR2 SQIVND (reference sequence). The CDR3 region has the DNA TGTGCCAGTAGCGAATCCGAGGGGGCGGGAACTGAAGCTTTCTTT. This encodes CASSESEGAGTEAFF.

The V gene is TRBV11-2, the J gene TRBJ1-2, with D perhaps TRBD1 (6 bases). Per the germline V gene, CDR1 is SGHAT and CDR2 is FQNNGV. Trimming cost V 5 bases and J 3 bases, with 13 bases left between them. The CDR3 length is 14 residues. CDR3 sequence reads: CASSLWTVDYGYTF. CDR3 coding DNA: TGTGCCAGCAGCCTTTGGACAGTCGACTATGGCTACACCTTC.

The chain carries TRBV28 and TRBJ1-2; 7 positions agree with TRBD1. CDR1 is MDHEN, CDR2 SYDVKM, per germline. This CDR3 has 13 residues. J was trimmed by 2 bases and V by 4 bases; bases with no gene match: 1. The CDR3 reads CASSWTGNYGYTF. In DNA, the CDR3 is TGTGCCAGCAGTTGGACAGGAAACTATGGCTACACCTTC.

The rearrangement links TRBV4-3 to TRBJ2-1, with TRBD1 as a possible D gene (6 bases). Germline V gives CDR1 LGHNA, CDR2 YSLEER. The CDR3 totals 15 residues. V was clipped by 1 base and J by 1 base, with 8 bases between them. Written as DNA, the CDR3 is TGCGCCAGCAGCCAAGTCCAGGGGTCCTACAATGAGCAGTTCTTC. The encoded protein is CASSQVQGSYNEQFF.

The chain recombines TRBV24-1 with TRBJ1-2; 10 bases line up with TRBD1. CDR1 KGHDR and CDR2 SFDVKD come from the germline V gene. The CDR3 has 15 residues. Losses at the gene ends were 4 bases for V and 6 bases for J; bases not matched to a gene: 7. In DNA, the CDR3 is TGTGCCACCAGTGACCCCGGACAGGGGGAGGATGGCTACACCTTC. This gives the protein CATSDPGQGEDGYTF.